The sequence of this T cell receptor (beta chain) was determined in a study of blood T cells in healthy people across ages. Study summary: When template switching was applied, about one barcoded beta molecule was captured per two T cells.

Together with a sample-barcoded 5' primer, a J-beta primer mix was included in a second PCR lasting about 7 to 12 cycles. From the 5' RACE reads, TCRdb called clonotypes with MiXCR, one entry per CDR3 protein. The table has 540,000 or so distinct CDR3 sequences, 24% seen once. The CDR3 covers 15 residues. Unmatched junction bases numbered 3, after V lost 7 bases and J lost 0 bases. Total RNA extraction produced at least 5.5 micrograms (per sample) for the study. These sequences were also reported in another study, on T cells of mothers and their children. That work contributes: Every mother supplied over 9 million TCR beta CDR3 reads and every child some 3 million. Slightly higher, non-significant overlap characterized related mother-child pairs relative to unrelated pairs.

The rearrangement uses TRBV12-3 or TRBV12-4 and TRBJ2-1; 10 positions agree with TRBD2. This TCR derives from a boy aged 5-17 years in good health. Sequencing input: blood. The CDR3 nucleotides read TGTGCCAGCACCTCTAGCGGGGGCTCCTACAATGAGCAGTTCTTC. Protein product: CASTSSGGSYNEQFF.